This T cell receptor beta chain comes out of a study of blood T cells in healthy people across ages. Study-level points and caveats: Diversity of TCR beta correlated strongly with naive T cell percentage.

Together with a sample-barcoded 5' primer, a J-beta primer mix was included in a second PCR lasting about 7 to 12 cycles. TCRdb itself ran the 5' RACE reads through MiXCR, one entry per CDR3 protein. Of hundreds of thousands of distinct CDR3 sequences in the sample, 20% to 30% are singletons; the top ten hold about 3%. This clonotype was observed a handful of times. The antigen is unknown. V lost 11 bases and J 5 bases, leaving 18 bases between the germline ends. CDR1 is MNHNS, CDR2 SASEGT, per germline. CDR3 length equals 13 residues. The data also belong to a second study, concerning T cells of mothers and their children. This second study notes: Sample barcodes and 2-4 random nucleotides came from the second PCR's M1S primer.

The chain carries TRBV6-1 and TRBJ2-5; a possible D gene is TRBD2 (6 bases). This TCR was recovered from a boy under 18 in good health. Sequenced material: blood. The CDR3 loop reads CAFRRAPGETQYF. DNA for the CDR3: TGTGCCTTCCGGAGGGCCCCGGGGGAGACCCAGTACTTC.